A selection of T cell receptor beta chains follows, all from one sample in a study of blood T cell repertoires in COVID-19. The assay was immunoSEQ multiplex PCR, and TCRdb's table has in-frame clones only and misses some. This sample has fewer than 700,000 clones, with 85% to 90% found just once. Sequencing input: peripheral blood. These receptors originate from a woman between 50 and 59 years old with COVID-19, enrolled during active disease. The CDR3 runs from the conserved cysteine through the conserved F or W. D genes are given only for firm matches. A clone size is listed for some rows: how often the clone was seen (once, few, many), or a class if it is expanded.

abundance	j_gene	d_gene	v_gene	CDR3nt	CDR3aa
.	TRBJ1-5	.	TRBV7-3	TGTGCCAGCAGCTTGGGGTGGGGGGAGCCCCAGCATTTT	CASSLGWGEPQHF
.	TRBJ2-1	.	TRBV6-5	TGTGCCAGTTCGAAGGAGGGGGGGCTCCACAATGAGCAGTTCTTC	CASSKEGGLHNEQFF
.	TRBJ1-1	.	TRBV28	TGTGCCAGCAGGGGGAGGGGGACTGAAGCTTTCTTT	CASRGRGTEAFF
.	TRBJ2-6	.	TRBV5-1	TGCGCCAGCAGCGAGTATTTCTCTGGGGCCAACGTCCTGACTTTC	CASSEYFSGANVLTF
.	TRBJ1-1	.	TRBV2	TGTGCCAGCAGTGAAGATACCGGGAGGATAGAAGCTTTCTTT	CASSEDTGRIEAFF
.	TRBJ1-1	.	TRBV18	TGTGCCAGCTCACCACTTTCGGGGGAGACTGAAGCTTTCTTT	CASSPLSGETEAFF
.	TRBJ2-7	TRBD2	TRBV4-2	TGTGCCAGCAGCCAAAGTGGGGGTGGCGGGGGGCCCTCCTACGAGCAGTACTTC	CASSQSGGGGGPSYEQYF
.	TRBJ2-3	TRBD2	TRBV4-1	TGCGCCAGCAGCCAAAGATACGGGGGGAGCACAGATACGCAGTATTTT	CASSQRYGGSTDTQYF
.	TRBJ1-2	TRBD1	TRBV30	TGTGCCTGTTCAGAAGCCTCGGACAGGGCAAGGGTCAGTGGCTACACCTTC	CACSEASDRARVSGYTF
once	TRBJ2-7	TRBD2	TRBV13	TGTGCCAGCAGCTCCATAGCGGGGGGCTACGAGCAGTACTTC	CASSSIAGGYEQYF
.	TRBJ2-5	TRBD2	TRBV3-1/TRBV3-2	TGTGCCAGCAGCCAAGGGCTAGCGGAGGGAGAGACCCAGTACTTC	CASSQGLAEGETQYF
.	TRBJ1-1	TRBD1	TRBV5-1	TGCGCCAGCAGCCCGACAGGGTGGACTGAAGCTTTCTTT	CASSPTGWTEAFF
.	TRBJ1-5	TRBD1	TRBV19	TGTGCCAGTAGTATGGGTCGACAGGGGCCTAATCAGCCCCAGCATTTT	CASSMGRQGPNQPQHF
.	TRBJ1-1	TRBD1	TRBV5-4	TGTGCCAGCAACCAGGACAGGCGGGATGAAGCTTTCTTT	CASNQDRRDEAFF
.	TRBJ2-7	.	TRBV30	TGTGCCTGGAGTGTAAGGCGGCGGGCAGATACGAGATACGAGCAGTACTTC	CAWSVRRRADTRYEQYF
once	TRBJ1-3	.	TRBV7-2	TGTGCCACCAAACAACCTGGCGGAAACACCATATATTTT	CATKQPGGNTIYF
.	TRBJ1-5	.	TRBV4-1	TGCGCCAGCAGCATATCCCACACGAATCAGCCCCAGCATTTT	CASSISHTNQPQHF
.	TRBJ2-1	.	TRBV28	TGTGCCAGCAGTTCGCCCCCACGAGGGGGCAATGAGCAGTTCTTC	CASSSPPRGGNEQFF
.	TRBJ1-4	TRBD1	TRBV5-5	TGTGCCAGCAGCCACGGGACAGGGGCGGGAGAAAAACTGTTTTTT	CASSHGTGAGEKLFF
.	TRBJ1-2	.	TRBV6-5	TGTGCCAGCAGTTACTCGGGGCAAGCCTATGGCTACACCTTC	CASSYSGQAYGYTF
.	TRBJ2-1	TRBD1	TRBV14	TGTGCCAGCAGCCTCACCGGGACAGGGGATGAGCAGTTCTTC	CASSLTGTGDEQFF
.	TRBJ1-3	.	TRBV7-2	TGTGCCAGCAGCTTGTCCAGGGCCCCTGGAAACACCATATATTTT	CASSLSRAPGNTIYF
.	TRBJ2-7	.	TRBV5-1	TGCGCCAGCAGCTTGGTCTACTGGGAGCAGTACTTC	CASSLVYWEQYF
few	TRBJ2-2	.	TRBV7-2	TGTGCCAGCAGCTTCGCCGGGGAGCTGTTTTTT	CASSFAGELFF
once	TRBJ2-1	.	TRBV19	TGTGCCAGTAGTATAGATCAGGGGTCGGGGGAGCAGTTCTTC	CASSIDQGSGEQFF
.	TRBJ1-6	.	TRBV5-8	TGTGCCAGCACCCCAGGCCACAGGGTGATTAATTCACCCCTCCACTTT	CASTPGHRVINSPLHF
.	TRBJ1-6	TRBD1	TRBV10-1	TGCGCCAGCAGCTGGGACAGGGATTCACCCCTCCACTTT	CASSWDRDSPLHF
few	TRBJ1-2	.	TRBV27	TGTGCCAGCAGTTCCCCGGTGGGGAGGGGAGGCTACACCTTC	CASSSPVGRGGYTF
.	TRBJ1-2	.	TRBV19	TGTGCCAGTAGTATCCGAAAGTCGGGCTATGGCTACACCTTC	CASSIRKSGYGYTF
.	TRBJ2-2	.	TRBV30	TGTGCCTGGGACGGGGCAACAGGGACCGGGGAGCTGTTTTTT	CAWDGATGTGELFF
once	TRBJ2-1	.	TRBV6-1	TGTGCCAGCAGTGGACCGGGACTCTCCATAGGGAATGAGCAGTTCTTC	CASSGPGLSIGNEQFF
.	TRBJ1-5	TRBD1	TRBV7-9	TGTGCCAGCAGCCCCACCGGGACAGGGGGGTTCGATCAGCCCCAGCATTTT	CASSPTGTGGFDQPQHF
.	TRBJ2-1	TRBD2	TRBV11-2	TGTGCCAGCAGCTTAGAACTAGCGGGGCTCAATGAGCAGTTCTTC	CASSLELAGLNEQFF
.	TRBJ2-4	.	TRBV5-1	TGCGCCAGCAGCTTAAAGGGGGAGAGCAACATTCAGTACTTC	CASSLKGESNIQYF
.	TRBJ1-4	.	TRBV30	TGTGCCTGGAGTGTACAGAATGGGGAAAAACTGTTTTTT	CAWSVQNGEKLFF
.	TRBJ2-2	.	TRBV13	TGTGCCAGCAGCCGTGGCCGATATTCGTCCGGGGAGCTGTTTTTT	CASSRGRYSSGELFF
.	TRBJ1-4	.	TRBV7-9	TGTGCCAGCAGCGGAGGGCAGGGAATTGCAACTAATGAAAAACTGTTTTTT	CASSGGQGIATNEKLFF
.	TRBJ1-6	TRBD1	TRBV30	TGTGCCTTGAATTCCGGGACAGATTCACCCCTCCACTTT	CALNSGTDSPLHF
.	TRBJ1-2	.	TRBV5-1	TGCGCCAGCAGCGTTGGGACACCACCCGGGGTTTGGACCTTC	CASSVGTPPGVWTF
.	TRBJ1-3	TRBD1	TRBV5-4	TGTGCCAGCAGGTTCGGGACAGGGGGCCCAAGCTCTGGAAACACCATATATTTT	CASRFGTGGPSSGNTIYF
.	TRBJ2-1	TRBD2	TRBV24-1	TGTGCCACCAGTGATTCCGGGACTAGCGGTATGAATGAGCAGTTCTTC	CATSDSGTSGMNEQFF
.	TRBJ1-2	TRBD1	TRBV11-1	TGTGCCAGCAGCGTCCGGACAGGGGATGGCTACACCTTC	CASSVRTGDGYTF
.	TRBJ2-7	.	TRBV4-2	TGTGCCAGCAGCCAAGAAACGAGGTGGGAGCAGTACTTC	CASSQETRWEQYF